The T cell receptor (beta chain) described here comes from a study of T cell responses to AZD1222 COVID-19 vaccine. Per the germline V gene, CDR1 is LGHNA and CDR2 is YNFKEQ. CDR3 length: 13 residues. V dropped 0 bases and J dropped 8 bases, with 7 bases sitting between them. TCRdb's copy holds only in-frame clones and misses some; the assay was immunoSEQ multiplex PCR. This sample contains under 150,000 clones. This chain uses TRBV4-2 with TRBJ1-4; unclear D gene. The source of this sequence is an adult in good health. The specimen sequenced was peripheral blood. CDR3 sequence reads: CASSQEEGEKLFF. CDR3 DNA sequence: TGTGCCAGCAGCCAAGAGGAAGGAGAAAAACTGTTTTTT.